This T cell receptor beta chain came from a study of cytomegalovirus exposure and HLA in healthy donors. Whole-study findings and limits: The authors listed approximately 150 TCR beta chains as cytomegalovirus-associated.

PCR used 60 Vbeta primers and 13 Jbeta primers. The table came from immunoSEQ multiplex PCR; TCRdb's copy has only in-frame clones and leaves some out. The sample consists of around 180,000 clones, around 79% of them appearing once. Details on this clone: Its specificity is unknown.

Trimming removed 4 bases at V and 4 bases at J, with 14 bases between. Germline V lookup: CDR1 MGHRA, CDR2 YSYEKL. The CDR3 is 15 residues long. Input material: PBMCs. This chain links TRBV4-1 with TRBJ1-3, with D uncertain. The sequence derives from a woman aged 45-65 years in good health and CMV-seronegative. DNA of the CDR3: TGCGCCAGCAGCCGCCAGGAGGCGGGGGGAAACACCATATATTTT. Translation gives CASSRQEAGGNTIYF.